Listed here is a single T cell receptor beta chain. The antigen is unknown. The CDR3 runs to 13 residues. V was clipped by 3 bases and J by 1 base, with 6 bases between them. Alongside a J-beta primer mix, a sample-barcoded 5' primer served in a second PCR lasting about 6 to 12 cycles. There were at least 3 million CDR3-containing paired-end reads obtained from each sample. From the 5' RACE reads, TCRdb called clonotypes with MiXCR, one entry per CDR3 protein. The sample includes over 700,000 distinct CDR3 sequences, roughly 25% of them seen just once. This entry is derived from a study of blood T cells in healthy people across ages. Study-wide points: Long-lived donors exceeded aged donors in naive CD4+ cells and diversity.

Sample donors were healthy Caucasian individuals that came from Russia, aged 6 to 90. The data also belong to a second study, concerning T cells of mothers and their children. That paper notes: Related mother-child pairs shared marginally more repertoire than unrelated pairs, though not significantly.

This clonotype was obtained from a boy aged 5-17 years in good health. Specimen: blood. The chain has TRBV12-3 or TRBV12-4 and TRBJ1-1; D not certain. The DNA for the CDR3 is TGTGCCAGCAGTTTTGTGAAGAACACTGAAGCTTTCTTT. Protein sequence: CASSFVKNTEAFF.